The clone carrying this T cell receptor beta chain has ten or more counts. Antigen unknown. In TCRdb, the 5' RACE reads were re-called with MiXCR into one record per CDR3 protein. The table lists 130,000 to 150,000 distinct CDR3 sequences, roughly 3.3% of them singletons, with 8% to 8.5% in the top ten. The sample is drawn from a study of identical twins. Study-level findings and limits: Researchers reported excess low generation probability among twin-shared out-of-frame alpha sequences. The study based its conclusions on cross-sectional statistical analysis and did not follow the same donors. Fewer insertions marked abundant cord blood beta clonotypes; young adult naive trended weakly, memory not at all.

The CDR3 sequence is 14 residues long. The V gene's germline CDR1 is SGHDN and CDR2 FVKESK. Germline trimming cut 1 base from V and 4 bases from J; bases unmatched to any gene: 1. This chain links TRBV14 with TRBJ2-5; TRBD2 matches 9 bases. Sequences were obtained from memory T cells sorted from blood. The TCR originated in a young man in good health. The CDR3 protein is CASSQGSGRETQYF. The CDR3 DNA reads as TGTGCCAGCAGCCAAGGTAGCGGGAGAGAGACCCAGTACTTC.